These T cell receptor beta chains were read from a single sample in a study of cytomegalovirus exposure and HLA in healthy donors. Some clones are missing from TCRdb's copy, which holds only in-frame ones; the method was immunoSEQ multiplex PCR. Of 150,000 to 170,000 clones in the sample, more than 70% were seen once. Sequenced material: PBMCs. These TCRs come from a woman in her forties in good health and CMV-seropositive. Both conserved end residues are part of each CDR3. The D gene is left open where the match is weak. Not every row has a clone size; where given, it reads once, few, many or a size class.

NA	TRBV5-4	TRBJ1-2	NA	CASSLAERTNYGYTF	TGTGCCAGCAGCTTGGCCGAGAGGACTAACTATGGCTACACCTTC
TRBD1	TRBV19	TRBJ2-1	NA	CASSSRTGSPSSYNEQFF	TGTGCCAGTAGTTCCCGGACAGGGTCCCCGAGCTCCTACAATGAGCAGTTCTTC
NA	TRBV28	TRBJ2-3	NA	CASTLGTLVSTDTQYF	TGTGCCAGCACCCTAGGGACTTTAGTTAGCACAGATACGCAGTATTTT
NA	TRBV19	TRBJ2-6	once	CASRGPTTGANVLTF	TGTGCCAGCCGGGGTCCGACCACTGGGGCCAACGTCCTGACTTTC
TRBD1	TRBV28	TRBJ1-1	NA	CASSSPGTVNTEAFF	TGTGCCAGCAGTTCTCCCGGGACAGTGAACACTGAAGCTTTCTTT
TRBD1	TRBV19	TRBJ2-7	once	CASSTRAGQGYEQYF	TGTGCCAGTAGCACTCGCGCGGGACAGGGGTACGAGCAGTACTTC
TRBD1	TRBV19	TRBJ1-1	NA	CATSAGTGGTEAFF	TGTGCCACCTCTGCGGGGACAGGGGGCACTGAAGCTTTCTTT
NA	TRBV2	TRBJ1-1	NA	CASTIASNTEAFF	TGTGCCAGCACAATCGCCAGTAACACTGAAGCTTTCTTT
NA	TRBV4-1	TRBJ2-7	NA	CASSQDSSYEQYF	TGCGCCAGCAGCCAAGACAGCTCCTACGAGCAGTACTTC
NA	TRBV21-1	TRBJ2-3	NA	CASAFSKMAGPLDTQYF	TGTGCCAGCGCTTTCTCTAAGATGGCAGGTCCTCTTGATACGCAGTATTTT
NA	TRBV2	TRBJ2-3	NA	CASSEANRGGADTQYF	TGTGCCAGCAGTGAAGCCAACAGGGGGGGTGCAGATACGCAGTATTTT
TRBD2	TRBV4-1	TRBJ2-7	NA	CASSQAGAGYYEQYF	TGCGCCAGCAGCCAAGCCGGAGCGGGGTACTACGAGCAGTACTTC
TRBD1	TRBV7-4	TRBJ2-1	NA	CASSLRPFRDRDADEQFF	TGTGCCAGCAGCTTAAGGCCTTTCCGGGACAGGGACGCCGATGAGCAGTTCTTC
NA	TRBV4-1	TRBJ1-2	NA	CASSQAIEAFYGYTF	TGCGCCAGCAGCCAAGCGATCGAGGCCTTCTATGGCTACACCTTC
TRBD1	TRBV30	TRBJ1-1	NA	CAWRYKGARGAFF	TGTGCCTGGAGGTACAAGGGGGCGCGAGGAGCTTTCTTT
TRBD1	TRBV19	TRBJ1-2	NA	CASSEGRGPYGYTF	TGTGCCAGTAGTGAGGGCAGGGGGCCCTATGGCTACACCTTC
NA	TRBV5-4	TRBJ1-1	NA	CASSWGEAEAFF	TGTGCCAGCAGCTGGGGGGAGGCTGAAGCTTTCTTT
NA	TRBV5-1	TRBJ2-7	NA	CASSLVTGAYEQYF	TGCGCCAGCAGCTTGGTCACAGGAGCCTACGAGCAGTACTTC
NA	TRBV30	TRBJ2-1	NA	CAWSRGKRADSYNEQFF	TGTGCCTGGTCTCGGGGTAAGCGGGCCGACTCCTACAATGAGCAGTTCTTC